This TCR beta chain was profiled in a study of CD8 T cells in Susac syndrome. Study-wide findings and caveats: Regarding the TCR sequencing and HLA analysis, the study admitted that a relatively small number of individuals were involved.

Points on this clonotype: Its antigen is currently unknown.

CDR3 length: 15 amino acids. The germline gives CDR1 MNHEY, CDR2 SMNVEV (reference sequence). The V gene lost 3 bases and the J gene lost 6 bases, with 15 bases spanning the gap. Random hexamers were used to reverse transcribe an amount of about 0.45 to 1 ug RNA. TCR beta CDR3 was amplified by immunoSEQ covering 54 Vbeta and 13 Jbeta. TCRdb called the immunoSEQ multiplex PCR reads again in MiXCR, with one record for every CDR3 protein. The repertoire holds around 170,000 distinct CDR3 sequences, with roughly 95% as singletons. TCR beta sequencing was performed on blood CD8+ and CD4+ T cells. Negative isolation was used for CD8+ and CD4+ T cells, and FACS enrichment was applied to TEMRA cells.

The V call is TRBV27, the J call TRBJ2-1; perhaps TRBD2 as D (6 bases). The sample taken for sequencing was CD4+ T cells from PBMCs. The TCR comes from a human donor with Susac syndrome. The DNA of the CDR3 is TGTGCCAGCAGTTTCCGAGTAGCGCGGGGCAATGAGCAGTTCTTC. Protein: CASSFRVARGNEQFF.